The sequence of this TCR beta chain was determined in a study of Ad26.COV2.S vaccination and SARS-CoV-2 variants. Across the whole study: Among those in the COV1001 Ad26.COV2.S trial arm was the donor. Each vaccinee took Ad26.COV2.S intramuscularly, once or twice 56 days apart.

Documented treatment: about 20 received Ad26.COV2.S at low or high dose, single or two shots; 5 received placebo; per-sample allocation not given. After the first vaccine or placebo injection, samples were drawn on day 63. The administered vaccine (an Ad26 vector) expressed Wuhan-strain SARS-CoV-2 spike. TCRdb's table, derived via immunoSEQ multiplex PCR, lists solely in-frame clones and lacks some. The sample yields about 350,000 clones, approximately 90% seen once. The study, taken as a whole, reports: Reported post-vaccination CD8+ and CD4+ T cell responses to spike showed substantial breadth.

This clone has just a few counts. Its cognate antigen is unknown. The V end was cut by 2 bases, the J end by 8 bases, with 16 bases between. Germline values: CDR1 SGHNT, CDR2 YYREEE (reference sequence). The CDR3 has 14 residues. V and J are TRBV5-4 and TRBJ1-2, with D possibly TRBD1 on 6 matching bases. This TCR derives from a person aged 18-65 years who received the Ad26.COV2.S COVID-19 vaccine or a placebo. The sequences come from peripheral blood, collected in a trial of Ad26.COV2.S vaccine versus placebo. The CDR3 here is CASSFYMNRVGYTF. The CDR3 DNA follows: TGTGCCAGCAGCTTCTACATGAACAGGGTCGGCTACACCTTC. Full variable domain (rest looked up from reference TRBV5-4 and TRBJ1-2): ETGVTQSPTHLIKTRGQQVTLRCSSQSGHNTVSWYQQALGQGPQFIFQYYREEENGRGNFPPRFSGLQFPNYSSELNVNALELDDSALYLCASSFYMNRVGYTFGSGTRLTVV.